These T cell receptor beta chains were read from a single sample in a study of response to subunit inactivated influenza vaccine. Each CDR3 protein gets one entry after TCRdb re-called the RT-PCR reads with MiXCR. In the table there are under 850,000 distinct CDR3 sequences, approximately 17% of which are singletons. The source material was PBMCs from blood, sampled roughly 5 days after vaccination. These receptors were collected from a man aged 50-59 years who received an inactivated influenza vaccine. The CDR3 runs from the conserved cysteine through the conserved F or W. A D gene is named only where the DNA matches it firmly. The size entry is marked missing in some rows and otherwise reads once, few, many or a size class.

clone_size j_call d_call v_call cdr3_nt cdr3_aa
- TRBJ2-7 TRBD1 TRBV20-1 TGCAGTGCTGACACAGGGGGACGTTTATCCTACGAGCAGTACTTC CSADTGGRLSYEQYF
many TRBJ1-2 TRBD1 TRBV20-1 TGCAGTGCTACTGAAAGGGGGCCGAACTATGGCTACACCTTC CSATERGPNYGYTF
few TRBJ2-7 TRBD1 TRBV9 TGTGCCAGCAGCGCCTCCGGACAGGACTCCTACGAGCAGTACTTC CASSASGQDSYEQYF
- TRBJ1-3 - TRBV6-2/TRBV6-3 TGTGCCAGCAGTTATGAGTGGAGCTTGCTATCCAAGACCGAAGGAAACACCATATATTTT CASSYEWSLLSKTEGNTIYF
- TRBJ2-1 TRBD2 TRBV24-1 TGTGCCACCCGCGGAACGGCGGGAGGGAAGGGTGAGCAGTTCTTC CATRGTAGGKGEQFF
few TRBJ1-1 - TRBV7-3 TGTGCCAGCAGCTTAAGCCACGATGGGGATGAAGCTTTCTTT CASSLSHDGDEAFF
few TRBJ2-2 TRBD2 TRBV20-1 TGCAGCGTCGGGAGGGGTAGCGGGGGGGCCTGGGCCGGGGAGCTGTTTTTT CSVGRGSGGAWAGELFF
- TRBJ2-7 - TRBV28 TGTGCCAGCAGTTTCGCCAGGGGTAACTACGAGCAGTACTTC CASSFARGNYEQYF
- TRBJ2-7 TRBD2 TRBV30 TGTGCCTGGAGTGTAGAAGGGAGGGGACGCGAGCAGTACTTC CAWSVEGRGREQYF
once TRBJ2-3 TRBD1 TRBV7-3 TGTGCCAGCAGCCGAGACAGGGAGGATACGCAGTATTTT CASSRDREDTQYF
- TRBJ2-7 - TRBV10-3 TGTGCCATCAGTGAAGAGGGGACACCCTCCTACGAGCAGTACTTC CAISEEGTPSYEQYF
few TRBJ2-3 - TRBV4-2 TGTGCCAGCAGCCCCCCGTGGGAAGGCGACGCCCTAAGCACAGATACGCAGTATTTT CASSPPWEGDALSTDTQYF
- TRBJ2-1 - TRBV9 TGTGCCAGCAGCGTAGACGTCAGCCCCAATGAGCAGTTCTTC CASSVDVSPNEQFF
few TRBJ1-1 - TRBV6-5 TGTGCCAGCAGTTACTCGTTTGGGGAGGGGAACACTGAAGCTTTCTTT CASSYSFGEGNTEAFF
- TRBJ1-2 - TRBV27 TGTGCCAGCAGTTTATCGGGGGTTCCGGTTCGAGGCTACACCTTC CASSLSGVPVRGYTF
- TRBJ2-7 TRBD2 TRBV11-3 TGTGCCAGCAGCCCCCGATGGGGGGGGATCCACGAGCAGTACTTC CASSPRWGGIHEQYF
few TRBJ2-5 - TRBV10-1 TGCGCCAGCAGTGAGGGCATGGGAAGGGAGACCCAGTACTTC CASSEGMGRETQYF
- TRBJ2-1 - TRBV3-1 TGTGCCAGCAGCCAACTAGCGCCTCCGGGAAATGAGCAGTTCTTC CASSQLAPPGNEQFF
- TRBJ2-5 TRBD1 TRBV12-3/TRBV12-4 TGTGCCAGCAGGATCGGACAGGGACCTGAGACCCAGTACTTC CASRIGQGPETQYF
few TRBJ1-1 - TRBV9 TGTGCCAGCAGCGCCGGTTCCCTGAACACTGAAGCTTTCTTT CASSAGSLNTEAFF
few TRBJ2-3 - TRBV7-9 TGTGCCAGCAGCCCAGTCCCGGGGGTTGGCGCAGATACGCAGTATTTT CASSPVPGVGADTQYF
few TRBJ2-2 - TRBV10-1 TGCGCCAGCAGCGCAGGGTGGAAAACCGGGGAGCTGTTTTTT CASSAGWKTGELFF
few TRBJ1-5 - TRBV5-1 TGCGCCAGCAGCAAGGGAATCGGTCAGCCCCAGCATTTT CASSKGIGQPQHF
- TRBJ2-1 TRBD2 TRBV7-8 TGTGCCAGCAGCTTAAACTACGTACTAGCGGGAGTTTCCTACAATGAGCAGTTCTTC CASSLNYVLAGVSYNEQFF